This T cell receptor (beta chain) was identified in a study of shared clonotypes between healthy human individuals. On the study more broadly: CD8 memory received one plate per donor, CD8 naive two, CD4 memory three and CD4 naive three.

CD45RO-negative cells were positively selected for CCR7, leaving out terminally differentiated effector memory CD45RA+ cells. All participating donors were Caucasian adults from Nashville, Tennessee. Findings and limits, study-wide: It was expected that sequencing depth would affect clonotype sharing among donors. The donor pool, a small one, limited the genetic and exposure-history diversity represented.

Regarding this clone: Its target is unknown.

Repertoires were generated with immunoSEQ multiplex PCR, while TCRdb's copy carries only in-frame clones and drops some. The data contain some 2.1 million clones, roughly 94% of them singletons. CDR3 length equals 14 residues. Germline lookup yields CDR1 SNHLY and CDR2 FYNNEI. Trimming left V 4 bases short and J 5 bases short, with 13 bases between. This rearrangement joins TRBV2 to TRBJ2-3; tentative D call: TRBD1 (6 bases). The sequence came from a young man in good health. The sequenced sample was naive CD8+ T cells sorted from blood. The CDR3, as DNA: TGTGCCAGCAGTGCTGACAGGCTCGAAGATACGCAGTATTTT. The encoded protein is CASSADRLEDTQYF.